This TCR beta chain is drawn from a study of glioma-infiltrating T cells after dendritic cell vaccination. Study-level information: Monocyte-derived dendritic cells, cultured 6 to 8 days with IL-4 and GM-CSF, were pulsed with autologous tumor lysate. Three intradermal dendritic cell vaccine injections were given every two weeks.

Primers: 60 V beta forward and 13 J beta reverse. Generated by immunoSEQ multiplex PCR, the TCRdb table keeps only in-frame clones and is missing some. This sample has about 95,000 clones, with approximately 87% found just once. No glioblastoma patient carried an isocitrate dehydrogenase mutation. Trimming pared 1 base from V and 3 bases from J, leaving 15 bases between. This CDR3 comprises 17 residues. CDR1 is SGHVS, CDR2 FQNEAQ, per germline. The chain is built from TRBV7-8 and TRBJ1-4; no definite D call. This specimen was blood, taken before dendritic cell vaccination. This receptor was taken from a human donor with glioblastoma. For the CDR3, the DNA is TGTGCCAGCAGCTTAGTAGGCGGCGCTCAGCCTAATGAAAAACTGTTTTTT. Its protein product is CASSLVGGAQPNEKLFF. Full variable domain (remainder filled in from reference TRBV7-8 and TRBJ1-4): GAGVSQSPRYKVAKRGQDVALRCDPISGHVSLFWYQQALGQGPEFLTYFQNEAQLDKSGLPSDRFFAERPEGSVSTLKIQRTQQEDSAVYLCASSLVGGAQPNEKLFFGSGTQLSVL.